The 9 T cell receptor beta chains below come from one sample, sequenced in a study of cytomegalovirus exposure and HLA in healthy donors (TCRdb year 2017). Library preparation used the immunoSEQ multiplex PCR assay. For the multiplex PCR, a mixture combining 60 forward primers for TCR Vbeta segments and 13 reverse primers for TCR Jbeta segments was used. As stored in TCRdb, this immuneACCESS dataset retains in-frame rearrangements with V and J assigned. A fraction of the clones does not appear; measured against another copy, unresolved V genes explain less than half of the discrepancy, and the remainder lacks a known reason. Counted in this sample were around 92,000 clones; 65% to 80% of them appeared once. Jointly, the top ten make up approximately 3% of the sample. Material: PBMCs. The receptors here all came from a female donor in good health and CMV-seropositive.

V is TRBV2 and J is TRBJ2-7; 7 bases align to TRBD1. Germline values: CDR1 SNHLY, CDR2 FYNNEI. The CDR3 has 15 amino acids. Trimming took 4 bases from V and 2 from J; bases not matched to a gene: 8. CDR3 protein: CASSGTGTEPYEQYF. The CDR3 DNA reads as TGTGCCAGCAGTGGAACTGGGACAGAACCCTACGAGCAGTACTTC.

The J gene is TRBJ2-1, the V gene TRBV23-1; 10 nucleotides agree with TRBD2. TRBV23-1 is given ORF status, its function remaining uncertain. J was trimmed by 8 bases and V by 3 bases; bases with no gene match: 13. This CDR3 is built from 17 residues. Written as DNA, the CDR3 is TGCGCCAGCAGTCAGTGGGCTAGCGGGAGAATGAAGGATGAGCAGTTCTTC. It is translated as CASSQWASGRMKDEQFF.

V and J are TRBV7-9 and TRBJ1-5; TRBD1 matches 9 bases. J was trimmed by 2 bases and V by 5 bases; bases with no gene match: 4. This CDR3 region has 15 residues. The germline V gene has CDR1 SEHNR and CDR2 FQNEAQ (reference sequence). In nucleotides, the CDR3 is TGTGCCAGCAGCATGGACAGGGGCGGCAATCAGCCCCAGCATTTT. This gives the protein CASSMDRGGNQPQHF.

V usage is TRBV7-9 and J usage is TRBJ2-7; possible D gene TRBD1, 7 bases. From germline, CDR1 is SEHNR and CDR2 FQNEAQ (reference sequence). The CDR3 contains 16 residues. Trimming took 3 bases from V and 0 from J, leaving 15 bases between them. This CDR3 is CASSLGGRGRSYEQYF. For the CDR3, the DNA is TGTGCCAGCAGCTTGGGGGGAAGGGGGCGCTCCTACGAGCAGTACTTC.

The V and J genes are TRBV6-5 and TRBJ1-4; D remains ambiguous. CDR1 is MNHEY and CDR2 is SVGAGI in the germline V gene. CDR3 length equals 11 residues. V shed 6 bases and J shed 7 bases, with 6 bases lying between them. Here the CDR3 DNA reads TGTGCCAGCAGGTCGAGTGAAAAACTGTTTTTT. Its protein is CASRSSEKLFF.

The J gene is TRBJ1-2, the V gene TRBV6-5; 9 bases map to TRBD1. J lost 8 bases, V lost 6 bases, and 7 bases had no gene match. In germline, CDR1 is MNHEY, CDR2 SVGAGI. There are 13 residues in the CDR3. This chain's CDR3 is CASRMDRGWGYTF. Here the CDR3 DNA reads TGTGCCAGCAGGATGGACAGGGGTTGGGGCTACACCTTC.

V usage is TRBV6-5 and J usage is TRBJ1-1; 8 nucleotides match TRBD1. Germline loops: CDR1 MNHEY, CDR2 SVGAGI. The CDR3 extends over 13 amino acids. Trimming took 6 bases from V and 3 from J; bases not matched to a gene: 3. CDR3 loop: CASRQGGDTEAFF. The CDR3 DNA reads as TGTGCCAGCAGACAGGGGGGGGACACTGAAGCTTTCTTT.

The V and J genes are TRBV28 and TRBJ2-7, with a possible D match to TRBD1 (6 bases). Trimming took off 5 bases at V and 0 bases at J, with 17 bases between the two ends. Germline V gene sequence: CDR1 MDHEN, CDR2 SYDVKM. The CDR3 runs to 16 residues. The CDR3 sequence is CASSAPRGPSSYEQYF. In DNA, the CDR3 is TGTGCCAGCAGTGCGCCCAGGGGCCCAAGCTCCTACGAGCAGTACTTC.

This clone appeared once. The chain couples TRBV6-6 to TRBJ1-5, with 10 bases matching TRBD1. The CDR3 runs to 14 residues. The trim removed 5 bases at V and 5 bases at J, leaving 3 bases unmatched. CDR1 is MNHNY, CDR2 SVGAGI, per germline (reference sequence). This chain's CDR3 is CASSNGQGDQPQHF. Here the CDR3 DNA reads TGTGCCAGCAGTAACGGACAGGGGGATCAGCCCCAGCATTTT.